What follows are 8 T cell receptor beta chains derived from one specimen sequenced in a study of cytomegalovirus exposure and HLA in healthy donors. With 60 Vbeta and 13 Jbeta primers, the PCR was carried out. Assay: immunoSEQ multiplex PCR; the TCRdb copy retains only in-frame clones and omits some. The table includes 150,000 to 200,000 clones, 77% detected once. The sample taken for sequencing was PBMCs. All receptors derive from a woman in her 30s in good health and CMV-seronegative.

The chain joins TRBV14 to TRBJ1-6; D is unresolved. V was shortened by 0 bases and J by 10 bases, with 13 bases between the two germline ends. The CDR3 is 15 amino acids. CDR1 SGHDN and CDR2 FVKESK come from the germline V gene. Here the CDR3 DNA reads TGTGCCAGCAGCCAAGATTTTTCAGGTTACTCACCCCTCCACTTT. It translates to CASSQDFSGYSPLHF.

The V and J genes are TRBV5-1 and TRBJ2-7; weak D call: TRBD1 (6 bases). Germline V gene sequence: CDR1 SGHRS, CDR2 YFSETQ. V was trimmed by 3 bases and J by 3 bases, leaving 13 bases between them. The CDR3 loop spans 14 amino acids. CDR3 residues: CASSSGIQGYEQYF. For the CDR3, the DNA is TGCGCCAGCAGCTCGGGGATACAGGGCTACGAGCAGTACTTC.

This clone has just a few counts. The chain carries TRBV7-2 and TRBJ1-1; D remains unclear. Trimming cost V 2 bases and J 4 bases, with 8 bases left between them. This CDR3 is built from 13 residues. CDR1 is SGHTA, CDR2 FQGNSA, per germline. This chain's CDR3 is CASSLYGSTEAFF. The CDR3 DNA reads as TGTGCCAGCAGCTTATACGGGAGCACTGAAGCTTTCTTT. Together with reference TRBV7-2 and TRBJ1-1, the CDR3 gives the full variable domain: GAGVSQSPSNKVTEKGKDVELRCDPISGHTALYWYRQSLGQGLEFLIYFQGNSAPDKSGLPSDRFSAERTGGSVSTLTIQRTQQEDSAVYLCASSLYGSTEAFFGQGTRLTVV.

The chain combines TRBV5-4 with TRBJ2-5; the match to TRBD2 covers 7 bases. Losses at the gene ends were 2 bases for V and 6 bases for J; bases not matched to a gene: 19. This CDR3 is built from 18 residues. CDR1 and CDR2 (germline): SGHNT, YYREEE (reference sequence). The CDR3 nucleotides read TGTGCCAGCAGCTTAGGAGGTAGGGGCGGGAGTCACGGGAAGACCCAGTACTTC. Its translation is CASSLGGRGGSHGKTQYF.

CDR3 region: CASSLGQQYGYTF. The DNA of the CDR3 is TGTGCCAGCAGTTTAGGACAGCAATATGGCTACACCTTC. V usage is TRBV28 and J usage is TRBJ1-2, with a weak D call TRBD1 (6 bases). Trimming removed 2 bases from V and 5 bases from J, with 9 bases in between. Germline-derived CDR1 and CDR2 are MDHEN and SYDVKM. This CDR3 is 13 amino acids long.

V is TRBV2 and J is TRBJ2-2; maybe TRBD2 (6 bases). The CDR3 has 15 amino acids. V gave up 0 bases and J gave up 6 bases, with 11 bases separating them. CDR1 SNHLY and CDR2 FYNNEI come from the germline V gene. The CDR3 DNA sequence: TGTGCCAGCAGTGAAGCGACCGGGAGTCCCGGGGAGCTGTTTTTT. Its protein product is CASSEATGSPGELFF.

V gene TRBV5-4 combines with J gene TRBJ2-1; D uncertain. Trimming stripped 1 base from V and 0 bases from J, with 8 bases between. Germline CDR1 SGHNT, CDR2 YYREEE (reference sequence). The CDR3 totals 15 residues. The CDR3 spells CASSLTGFSYNEQFF. The CDR3 nucleotides read TGTGCCAGCAGCTTGACCGGGTTCTCCTACAATGAGCAGTTCTTC.

CDR3 loop: CAIRNPEGGYGGYTF. The CDR3 region has the DNA TGTGCCATCAGGAATCCCGAGGGTGGTTATGGTGGCTACACCTTC. The V call is TRBV10-3, the J call TRBJ1-2; D not certain. The CDR3 runs 15 residues. The germline gives CDR1 ENHRY, CDR2 SYGVKD. Trimming shortened V by 6 bases and J by 7 bases, and 21 bases separated the two germline ends.